This entry features one T cell receptor beta chain sequence. Its antigen is not known. A junction end diverges from the germline sequence, so it may reflect a read error. Three rounds of nested PCR, following a modified ARM-PCR protocol, produced the TCRbeta library. TCRdb re-analysed the multiplex PCR reads in MiXCR, keeping a single row per CDR3 protein. The sample yields approximately 140,000 distinct CDR3 sequences, approximately 70% seen once. The data derive from a study of tumor and adjacent non-tumor tissue in lung cancer. Study-level information: Patients comprised some eleven adenocarcinoma, a couple of squamous cell carcinoma and 1 small cell lung cancer. Study observations and caveats: Significantly higher TCR diversity was found in tumor than normal lung.

CDR1 and CDR2 (germline): MNHNS, SASEGT. The length of the CDR3 is 15 residues. RNA was extracted from bulk tissue without any cell sorting. Sequenced material: lung tumor tissue. The TCR was taken from a man aged 55-75 years with small cell lung cancer. This chain links TRBV6-1 with TRBJ2-1; TRBD2 matches at 14 bases. The CDR3 DNA reads TGTGCCAGCAGCGGAGGGACTAGCGGGGGCAATGAGAAGTTCTTC. Its protein is CASSGGTSGGNEKFF.